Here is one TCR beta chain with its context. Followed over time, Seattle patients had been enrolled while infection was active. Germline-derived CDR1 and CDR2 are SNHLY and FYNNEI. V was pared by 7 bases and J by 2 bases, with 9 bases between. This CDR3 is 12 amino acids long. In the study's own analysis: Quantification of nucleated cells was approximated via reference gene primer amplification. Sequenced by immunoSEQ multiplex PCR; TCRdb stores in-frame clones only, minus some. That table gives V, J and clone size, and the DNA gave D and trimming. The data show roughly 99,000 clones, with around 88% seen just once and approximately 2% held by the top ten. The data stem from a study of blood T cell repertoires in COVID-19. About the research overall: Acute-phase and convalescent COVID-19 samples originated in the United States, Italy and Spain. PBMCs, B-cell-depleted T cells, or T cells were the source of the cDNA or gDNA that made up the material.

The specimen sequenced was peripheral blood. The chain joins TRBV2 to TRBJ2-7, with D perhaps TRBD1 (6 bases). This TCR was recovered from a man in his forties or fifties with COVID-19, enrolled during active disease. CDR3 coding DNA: TGTGCCAGCAATCCAGGGGCCTACGAGCAGTACTTC. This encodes CASNPGAYEQYF.